What follows describes a single T cell receptor beta chain. No antigen is known for it. The record originates from a study of cytomegalovirus exposure and HLA in healthy donors. Study outcomes and limitations: Previous analysis showed most TCR beta V segments were productive about 87% or about 30% of the time. In a later analysis, parvovirus B19, influenza, CMV and Epstein-Barr virus appeared linked to several top co-occurrence clusters. A later examination showed that TCR association rates differed by HLA locus, with DRB1 most and HLA-C fewest.

Trimming stripped 7 bases from V and 3 bases from J, with 15 bases between. This CDR3 has 14 residues. Germline assignment: CDR1 MNHNY and CDR2 SVGAGI (reference sequence). Unrecorded immune exposure was likely among donors, who were nominally healthy when sampled. Vbeta (60) and Jbeta (13) primers were used in the PCR. The table came from immunoSEQ multiplex PCR; TCRdb's copy has only in-frame clones and leaves some out. Here the sample spans about 160,000 clones, over 65% being singletons. This sequence joins TRBV6-6 and TRBJ2-5; D may be TRBD2 (5 bases). The sample comprised PBMCs. This receptor was taken from a man aged 18 to 30 in good health and CMV-seropositive. In nucleotides, the CDR3 is TGTGCCAGCACCACACCGAGGGAAAAAGAGACCCAGTACTTC. Amino acid sequence: CASTTPREKETQYF.